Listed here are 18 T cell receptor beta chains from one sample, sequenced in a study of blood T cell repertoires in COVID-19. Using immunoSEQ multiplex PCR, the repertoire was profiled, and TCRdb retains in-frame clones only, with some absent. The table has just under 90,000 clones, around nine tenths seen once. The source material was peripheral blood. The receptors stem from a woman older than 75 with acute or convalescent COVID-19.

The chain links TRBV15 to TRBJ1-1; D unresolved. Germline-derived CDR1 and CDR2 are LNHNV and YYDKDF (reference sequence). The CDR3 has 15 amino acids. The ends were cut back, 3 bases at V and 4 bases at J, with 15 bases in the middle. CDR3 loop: CATSREDFGGTEAFF. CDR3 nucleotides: TGTGCCACCAGCAGGGAAGACTTCGGAGGCACTGAAGCTTTCTTT.

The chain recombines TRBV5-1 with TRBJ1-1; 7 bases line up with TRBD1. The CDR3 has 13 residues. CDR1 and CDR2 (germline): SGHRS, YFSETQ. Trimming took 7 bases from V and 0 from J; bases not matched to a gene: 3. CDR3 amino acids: CASSGQMNTEAFF. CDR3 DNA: TGCGCCAGCTCGGGACAGATGAACACTGAAGCTTTCTTT.

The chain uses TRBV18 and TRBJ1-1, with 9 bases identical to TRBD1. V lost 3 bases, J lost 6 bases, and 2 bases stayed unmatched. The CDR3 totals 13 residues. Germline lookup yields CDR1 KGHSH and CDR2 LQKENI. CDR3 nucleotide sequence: TGTGCCAGCTCACCGAGGACAGGGGCTGAAGCTTTCTTT. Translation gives CASSPRTGAEAFF.

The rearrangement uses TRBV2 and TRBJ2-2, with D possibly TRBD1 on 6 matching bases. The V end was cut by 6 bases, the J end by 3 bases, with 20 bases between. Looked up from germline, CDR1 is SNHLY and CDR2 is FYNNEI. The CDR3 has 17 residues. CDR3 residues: CASSVDRFGSDTGELFF. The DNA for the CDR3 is TGTGCCAGCAGCGTCGACAGGTTCGGTTCTGACACCGGGGAGCTGTTTTTT.

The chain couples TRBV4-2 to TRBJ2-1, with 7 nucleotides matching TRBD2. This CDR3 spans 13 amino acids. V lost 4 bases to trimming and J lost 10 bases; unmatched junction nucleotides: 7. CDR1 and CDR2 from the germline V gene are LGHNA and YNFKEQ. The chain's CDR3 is CASSLSSGEEQFF. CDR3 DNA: TGTGCCAGCAGCCTAAGCAGCGGGGAGGAGCAGTTCTTC.

CDR3 DNA sequence: TGTGCCAGCAGCGCTGGACAGCTAACTAATGAAAAACTGTTTTTT. Protein product: CASSAGQLTNEKLFF. The chain employs TRBV5-6 and TRBJ1-4, with a weak D call TRBD1 (6 bases). Trimming removed 4 bases from V and 1 base from J, with 11 bases in between. There are 15 residues in the CDR3. From germline, CDR1 is SGHDT and CDR2 YYEEEE.

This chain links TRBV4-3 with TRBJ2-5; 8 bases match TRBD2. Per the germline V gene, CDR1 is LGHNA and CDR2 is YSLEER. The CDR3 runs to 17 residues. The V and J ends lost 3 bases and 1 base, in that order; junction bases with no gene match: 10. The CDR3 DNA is TGCGCCAGCAGCCATAGGTTAGGCGGGGGGACCCAAGAGACCCAGTACTTC. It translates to CASSHRLGGGTQETQYF.

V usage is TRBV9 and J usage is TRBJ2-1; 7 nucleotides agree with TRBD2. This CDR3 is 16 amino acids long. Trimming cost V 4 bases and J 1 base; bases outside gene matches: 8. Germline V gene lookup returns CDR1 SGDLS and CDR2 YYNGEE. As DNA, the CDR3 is TGTGCCAGCAGCCCCTGGGAGGGGTCGTCCTACAATGAGCAGTTCTTC. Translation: CASSPWEGSSYNEQFF.

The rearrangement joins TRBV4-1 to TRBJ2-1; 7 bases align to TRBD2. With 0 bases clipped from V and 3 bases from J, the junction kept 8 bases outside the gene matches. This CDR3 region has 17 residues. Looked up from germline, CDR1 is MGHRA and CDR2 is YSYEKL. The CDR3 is CASSQDESGEVYNEQFF. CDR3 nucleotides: TGCGCCAGCAGCCAAGACGAGAGCGGGGAAGTCTACAATGAGCAGTTCTTC.

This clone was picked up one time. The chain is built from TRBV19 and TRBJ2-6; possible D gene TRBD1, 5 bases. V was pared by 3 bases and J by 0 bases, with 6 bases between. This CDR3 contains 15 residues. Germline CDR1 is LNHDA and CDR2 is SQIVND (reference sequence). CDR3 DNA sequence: TGTGCCAGTAGTATTACAGGCTCTGGGGCCAACGTCCTGACTTTC. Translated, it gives CASSITGSGANVLTF.

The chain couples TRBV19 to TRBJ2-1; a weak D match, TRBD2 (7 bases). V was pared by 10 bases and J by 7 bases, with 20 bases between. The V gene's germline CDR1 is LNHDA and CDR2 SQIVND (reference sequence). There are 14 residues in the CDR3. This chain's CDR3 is CATRQVGGLNEQFF. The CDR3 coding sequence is TGTGCCACTCGTCAGGTGGGGGGGCTTAATGAGCAGTTCTTC.

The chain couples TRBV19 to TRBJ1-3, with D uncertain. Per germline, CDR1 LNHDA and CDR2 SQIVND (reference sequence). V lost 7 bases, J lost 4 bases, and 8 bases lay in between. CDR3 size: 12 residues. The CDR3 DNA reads TGTGCCAGTATGTCGTCCGGAAACACCATATATTTT. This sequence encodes CASMSSGNTIYF.

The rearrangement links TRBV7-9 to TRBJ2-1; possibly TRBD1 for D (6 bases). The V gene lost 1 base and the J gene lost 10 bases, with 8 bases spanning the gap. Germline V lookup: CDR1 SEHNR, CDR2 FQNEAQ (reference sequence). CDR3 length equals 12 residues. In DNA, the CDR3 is TGTGCCAGCAGCTTAGGAGGGGGAGAGCAGTTCTTC. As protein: CASSLGGGEQFF.

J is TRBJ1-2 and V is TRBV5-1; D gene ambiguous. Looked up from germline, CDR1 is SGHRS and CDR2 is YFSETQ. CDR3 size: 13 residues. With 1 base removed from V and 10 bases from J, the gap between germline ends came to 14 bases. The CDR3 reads CASSLSSTVDYTF. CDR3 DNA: TGCGCCAGCAGCTTGTCATCCACAGTAGACTACACCTTC. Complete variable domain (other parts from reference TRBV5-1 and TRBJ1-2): KAGVTQTPRYLIKTRGQQVTLSCSPISGHRSVSWYQQTPGQGLQFLFEYFSETQRNKGNFPGRFSGRQFSNSRSEMNVSTLELGDSALYLCASSLSSTVDYTFGSGTRLTVV.

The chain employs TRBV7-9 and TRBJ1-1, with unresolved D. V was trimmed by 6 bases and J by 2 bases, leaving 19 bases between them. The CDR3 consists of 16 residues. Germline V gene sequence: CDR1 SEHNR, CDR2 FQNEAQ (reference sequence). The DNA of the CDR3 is TGTGCCAGCAGTCCTCGAACCACTCTTCCCAACACTGAAGCTTTCTTT. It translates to CASSPRTTLPNTEAFF.

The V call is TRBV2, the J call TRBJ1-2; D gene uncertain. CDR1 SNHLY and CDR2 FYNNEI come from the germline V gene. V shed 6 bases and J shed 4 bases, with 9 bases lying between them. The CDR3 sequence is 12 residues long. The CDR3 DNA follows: TGTGCCAGCAGGCCGGGAATCTATGGCTACACCTTC. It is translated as CASRPGIYGYTF.

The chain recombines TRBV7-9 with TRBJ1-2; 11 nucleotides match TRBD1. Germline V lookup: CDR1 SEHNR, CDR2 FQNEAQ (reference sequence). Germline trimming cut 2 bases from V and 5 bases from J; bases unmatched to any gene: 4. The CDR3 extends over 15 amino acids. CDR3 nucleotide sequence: TGTGCCAGCAGCTTAATTGGGACAGGGGGTTATGGCTACACCTTC. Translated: CASSLIGTGGYGYTF.

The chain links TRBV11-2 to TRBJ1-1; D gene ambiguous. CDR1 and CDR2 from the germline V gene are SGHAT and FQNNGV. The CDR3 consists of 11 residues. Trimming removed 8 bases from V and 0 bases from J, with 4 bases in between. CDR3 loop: CASQMNTEAFF. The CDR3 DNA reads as TGTGCCAGCCAAATGAACACTGAAGCTTTCTTT.